This TCR beta chain was captured in a study of cytomegalovirus exposure and HLA in healthy donors. On this clone: Its antigen is undetermined.

Germline values: CDR1 SQVTM, CDR2 ANQGSEA. Trimming shortened V by 2 bases and J by 7 bases, and 9 bases separated the two germline ends. CDR3 length: 13 amino acids. The PCR ran on 60 Vbeta and 13 Jbeta primers. Sequenced by immunoSEQ multiplex PCR; TCRdb stores in-frame clones only, minus some. The sample lists some 200,000 clones; just under 85% were seen once. Study-level findings and limits: By HLA locus, TCR association rates varied in a later analysis, with DRB1 showing the most and HLA-C the fewest. Productive status was seen about 90% or about 30% of the time for most TCR beta V segments in an earlier analysis. It was taken for granted in presence/absence analyses that sequencing depth across donors was roughly uniform.

The sequenced sample consisted of PBMCs. The rearrangement joins TRBV29-1 to TRBJ1-6, with no clear D. The TCR comes from a woman aged 35 to 49 in good health and CMV-seronegative. CDR3 in DNA: TGCAGCGTTGAACTAGATTCCAATTCACCCCTCCACTTT. This sequence encodes CSVELDSNSPLHF.